This T cell receptor beta chain was found in a study of technical replicates of blood from several donors. The method was immunoSEQ multiplex PCR; TCRdb's version includes in-frame clones alone and lacks a portion of them. The sample yields over 55,000 clones, roughly 91% seen once. What was sequenced was PBMCs. This sequence was found in a human donor in good health. Some clones in this sample may be carry-over from other donors' samples.

The CDR3 bases are TGTGCCAGCAGCAAACCCGGGACAGGGGACACCGGGGAGCTGTTTTTT. Protein: CASSKPGTGDTGELFF. The chain uses TRBV21-1 and TRBJ2-2; the table calls TRBD1, which could not be checked here. TRBV21-1 is a known pseudogene. The CDR3 runs to 16 residues.